The text below deals with one T cell receptor (beta chain). This entry comes from a study of blood T cell repertoires in COVID-19. About the study: Some COVID-19 samples were acute and others convalescent; all came from the United States, Italy and Spain.

In the study's own analysis: Scientists estimated how many nucleated cells there were by amplifying reference gene primers. Method: immunoSEQ multiplex PCR; TCRdb's copy keeps in-frame clones and lacks some. The DNA was the basis for D and trimming; V, J and clone size are from that table. The repertoire includes 55,000 to 75,000 clones, more than 90% of them detected once, and roughly 1.2% sits in the top ten. Sequencing input: peripheral blood. The receptor comes from a man in his 60s with acute or convalescent COVID-19.

The CDR3 DNA follows: TGTGCCAGCAGCCTAGGTTCCGGGGGGAACACTGAAGCTTTCTTT. The encoded protein is CASSLGSGGNTEAFF. This rearrangement joins TRBV7-9 to TRBJ1-1; a weak D match, TRBD1 (5 bases). Germline-derived CDR1 and CDR2 are SEHNR and FQNEAQ (reference sequence). This CDR3 is 15 amino acids long. V shed 5 bases and J shed 1 base, with 14 bases lying between them.